The next 3 T cell receptor beta chains were all read from a single sample in a study of Graves' ophthalmopathy and Graves' hyperthyroidism. RNA served as the template for amplifying TCR beta CDR3 regions. HTBI primers primed a first-round RT-PCR, and a second-round multiplex PCR followed. From the multiplex PCR reads, TCRdb called clonotypes with MiXCR, one entry per CDR3 protein. The sample consists of around 1,200,000 distinct CDR3 sequences, roughly 35% of them appearing once. What was sequenced was peripheral blood or thyroid tissue (not recorded which). These receptors all stem from an adult man with Graves' hyperthyroidism.

Concerning this clonotype: A read error may explain this, as a much larger clone is one base away. The chain uses TRBV19 and TRBJ1-1, with TRBD1 matching over 7 bases. Losses at the gene ends were 4 bases for V and 3 bases for J; bases not matched to a gene: 5. CDR3 length: 14 residues. CDR1 LNHDA and CDR2 SQIVND come from the germline V gene (reference sequence). The DNA for the CDR3 is TGTGCCAGTAGTAACAGGGGTTTGGACACTGAAGCTTTCTTT. Translation gives CASSNRGLDTEAFF.

Ten or more counts support this clonotype. The rearrangement uses TRBV14 and TRBJ1-2; D is uncertain. The CDR3 consists of 15 residues. Germline lookup yields CDR1 SGHDN and CDR2 FVKESK. The V end was cut by 0 bases, the J end by 8 bases, with 16 bases between. Written as DNA, the CDR3 is TGTGCCAGCAGCCAAGATTCGGACGGCCTTATCGGCTACACCTTC. Its protein product is CASSQDSDGLIGYTF.

This clonotype was seen a handful of times. The J gene is TRBJ2-2, the V gene TRBV5-1; a possible D gene is TRBD1 (5 bases). Germline-derived CDR1 and CDR2 are SGHRS and YFSETQ. This CDR3 contains 15 residues. V was clipped by 0 bases and J by 5 bases, with 11 bases between them. CDR3 sequence: CASSLESGPTGELFF. CDR3 DNA: TGCGCCAGCAGCTTGGAGTCAGGGCCTACCGGGGAGCTGTTTTTT. The full variable domain, completed using reference TRBV5-1 and TRBJ2-2, is KAGVTQTPRYLIKTRGQQVTLSCSPISGHRSVSWYQQTPGQGLQFLFEYFSETQRNKGNFPGRFSGRQFSNSRSEMNVSTLELGDSALYLCASSLESGPTGELFFGEGSRLTVL.